Below, 14 T cell receptor beta chains from the same sample are listed, as sequenced in a study of human T cells and chemical hapten exposure (dated by TCRdb to the early 2020s). The time point label of this sample denotes: pre-sensitization, week 0. This specimen's treatment or condition label, interpreted: therapeutic diphenylcyclopropenone sensitization with weekly scalp DPC. Preparation of the library involved RACE. Sequencing instrument: NextSeq 500. TCRdb cleaned the public reads at Q25 with fastp, built clones with MiXCR and kept in-frame beta chains. Every CDR3 protein is listed once, alongside the most common genes and DNA of its rows. In this sample the table shows about 120,000 distinct CDR3 sequences, 13% of which occur a single time. Of the sample, around 2.7% falls within the top ten clones. Sequencing was performed on whole blood, taken in connection with sensitization to the hapten diphenylcyclopropenone (DPC). Receptors were obtained from a woman aged 18 to 35 with alopecia areata. Some clones in this sample may be carry-over from other donors' samples.

This clonotype came up many times. This chain connects TRBV5-1 to TRBJ1-2, with D perhaps matching TRBD1 (5 bases). The germline CDR1 and CDR2 sequences are SGHRS and YFSETQ. V lost 4 bases, J lost 7 bases, and 17 bases lay in between. The CDR3 totals 14 residues. The DNA for the CDR3 is TGCGCCAGCAGCCACGGGACTTTCAAACCTGGCTACACCTTC. Protein sequence: CASSHGTFKPGYTF.

The rearrangement uses TRBV11-2 and TRBJ1-1; D is ambiguous. Germline CDR1 is SGHAT and CDR2 is FQNNGV. This CDR3 is 15 amino acids long. The V gene lost 0 bases and the J gene lost 0 bases, with 8 bases spanning the gap. This chain's CDR3 is CASSLDGRLNTEAFF. The CDR3 nucleotides read TGTGCCAGCAGCTTAGATGGCAGATTGAACACTGAAGCTTTCTTT.

This clonotype was counted a few times. The V and J genes are TRBV6-5 and TRBJ2-7, with 9 bases identical to TRBD2. This CDR3 is 15 amino acids long. The J segment lost 5 bases and the V segment lost 6 bases, leaving 11 bases of the junction unmatched. Germline lookup yields CDR1 MNHEY and CDR2 SVGAGI. CDR3 coding DNA: TGTGCCAGCAGACCCGGAGGGACTAGCTTTGACGAGCAGTACTTC. Its translation: CASRPGGTSFDEQYF.

In this sample, this clonotype turned up once. The genes are TRBV5-5 and TRBJ2-4, with D unclear. The CDR3 extends over 17 amino acids. Between the trimmed V and J ends, which lost 4 bases and 0 bases, there was a span of 17 bases. CDR1 is SGHKS and CDR2 is YYEKEE in the germline V gene (reference sequence). CDR3 sequence reads: CASSPTGSALAKNIQYF. The CDR3 DNA reads as TGTGCCAGCAGCCCGACCGGGTCTGCGCTAGCCAAAAACATTCAGTACTTC.

The genes are TRBV29-1 and TRBJ1-1; TRBD1 matches 10 bases. V was pared by 6 bases and J by 3 bases, with 4 bases of the junction left unmatched. Looked up from germline, CDR1 is SQVTM and CDR2 is ANQGSEA. The CDR3 length is 13 residues. As DNA, the CDR3 is TGCAGCGTGGACAGGGGGTATTACACTGAAGCTTTCTTT. Encoded protein: CSVDRGYYTEAFF.

The chain carries TRBV7-2 and TRBJ2-7; possibly TRBD2 for D (6 bases). CDR3 size: 13 residues. Trimming took 1 base from V and 3 from J, leaving 7 bases between them. CDR1 is SGHTA, CDR2 FQGNSA, per germline. The CDR3 spells CASSLVGLYEQYF. CDR3 DNA sequence: TGTGCCAGCAGCTTAGTGGGACTCTACGAGCAGTACTTC.

In this sample, this clonotype turned up a few times. The chain combines TRBV28 with TRBJ2-1; 12 bases align to TRBD1. CDR1 and CDR2 (germline): MDHEN, SYDVKM. Trimming removed 10 bases from V and 6 bases from J; junction bases left unmatched: 7. The CDR3 loop spans 14 amino acids. Here the CDR3 reads CAIRGQGARNEQFF. In DNA, the CDR3 is TGTGCCATCCGGGGACAGGGGGCGCGCAATGAGCAGTTCTTC.

This clonotype was counted only a few times. CDR3 in amino acids: CSARDLRGVYEQFF. CDR3 in DNA: TGCAGTGCTAGAGACCTCAGGGGGGTATATGAGCAGTTCTTC. The chain has TRBV20-1 and TRBJ2-1; perhaps TRBD1 as D (7 bases). The CDR3 sequence is 14 residues long. Between the trimmed V and J ends, which lost 0 bases and 8 bases, there was a span of 14 bases. CDR1 is DFQATT and CDR2 is SNEGSKA in the germline V gene (reference sequence).

The chain links TRBV2 to TRBJ1-6, with TRBD1 as a possible D gene (6 bases). The germline V gene has CDR1 SNHLY and CDR2 FYNNEI. V gave up 1 base and J gave up 6 bases, with 13 bases separating them. The CDR3 spans 16 residues. This CDR3 reads CASSEDTGFPNSPLHF. As DNA, the CDR3 is TGTGCCAGCAGTGAAGATACAGGGTTCCCTAATTCACCCCTCCACTTT.

There are a few counts of this clonotype. CDR3 DNA sequence: TGTGCCAGCTCACCAGGACTAGCGGGGGTTTTGGAGACCCAGTACTTC. Encoded protein: CASSPGLAGVLETQYF. The chain links TRBV18 to TRBJ2-5; 13 bases agree with TRBD2. J gave up 5 bases and V 2 bases, and 5 bases lay outside the gene matches. Germline assignment: CDR1 KGHSH and CDR2 LQKENI. This CDR3 comprises 16 residues.

In this sample, this clonotype turned up a few times. CDR3 region: CASSPSFIQGMVQPQHF. The CDR3 bases are TGTGCCAGTAGTCCCTCCTTTATCCAGGGGATGGTACAGCCCCAGCATTTT. V is TRBV19 and J is TRBJ1-5, with D possibly being TRBD1 (6 bases). Trimming cost V 5 bases and J 7 bases, with 24 bases left between them. Germline V gives CDR1 LNHDA, CDR2 SQIVND (reference sequence). The CDR3 length is 17 residues. The whole variable domain, remainder taken from reference TRBV19 and TRBJ1-5, is DGGITQSPKYLFRKEGQNVTLSCEQNLNHDAMYWYRQDPGQGLRLIYYSQIVNDFQKGDIAEGYSVSREKKESFPLTVTSAQKNPTAFYLCASSPSFIQGMVQPQHFGDGTRLSIL.

The rearrangement links TRBV28 to TRBJ2-2; the D gene could be TRBD1 or TRBD2 (6 bases each). The CDR3 consists of 16 residues. CDR1 and CDR2 from the germline V gene are MDHEN and SYDVKM. V lost 7 bases and J 2 bases, leaving 17 bases between the germline ends. Here the CDR3 DNA reads TGTGCCAGCAACCACGGGTCCGGGGGCAACACCGGGGAGCTGTTTTTT. Protein: CASNHGSGGNTGELFF.

As DNA, the CDR3 is TGTGCCAGCCGAGTGACAGGGGAGGGATCACCCCTCCACTTT. It codes for CASRVTGEGSPLHF. This rearrangement joins TRBV21-1 to TRBJ1-6; the D call of TRBD1 is as the table states it, not checked on the DNA. TRBV21-1 constitutes a pseudogene. The CDR3 contains 14 residues.

The V and J genes are TRBV7-3 and TRBJ1-1; D not certain. Trimming removed 0 bases from V and 1 base from J, with 9 bases in between. Germline V lookup: CDR1 SGHTA, CDR2 FQGTGA. The CDR3 runs to 15 residues. In DNA, the CDR3 is TGTGCCAGCAGCTTAACTCCGGGGAAGAACACTGAAGCTTTCTTT. Protein product: CASSLTPGKNTEAFF.